This T cell receptor beta chain was found in a study of response to subunit inactivated influenza vaccine. Whole-study findings and limits: The authors put forward the suggestion that each seasonal influenza vaccination may bring in only a limited number of new T cells.

This clonotype was seen a handful of times. Its antigen is not known. CDR1 and CDR2 (germline): SGHRS, YFSETQ. The CDR3 contains 16 residues. With 4 bases clipped from V and 4 bases from J, the junction kept 6 bases outside the gene matches. TCRdb re-called the RT-PCR reads through MiXCR, storing one row per CDR3 protein. The sample has 530,000 or so distinct CDR3 sequences, 25% seen once. V is TRBV5-1 and J is TRBJ2-3, with 13 bases matching TRBD2. This material consisted of CD4+ T cells sorted from PBMCs, taken roughly 5 days after vaccination. This TCR came from a man in his forties or fifties who received an inactivated influenza vaccine. CDR3 residues: CASSKGLAGQADTQYF. The CDR3 bases are TGCGCCAGCAGCAAGGGACTAGCGGGACAGGCAGATACGCAGTATTTT.